Listed below are T cell receptor beta chains from one sample, sequenced in a study of cytomegalovirus exposure and HLA in healthy donors. Generated by immunoSEQ multiplex PCR, the TCRdb table keeps only in-frame clones and is missing some. The table lists over 85,000 clones, 65% to 75% of them singletons. Source material: PBMCs. The receptors come from a man under 40 in good health and CMV-seronegative. CDR3s include the opening cysteine and the closing phenylalanine or tryptophan. Fields, in order: J gene, V gene, CDR3 protein.

j_call: TRBJ1-3
v_call: TRBV7-9
cdr3_aa: CASREGAGNTIYF

j_call: TRBJ2-3
v_call: TRBV7-9
cdr3_aa: CASSRPRGVATDTQYF

j_call: TRBJ1-5
v_call: TRBV6-5
cdr3_aa: CASSYSFINQPQHF

j_call: TRBJ1-3
v_call: TRBV6-1
cdr3_aa: CASSASGTASSGNTIYF

j_call: TRBJ2-7
v_call: TRBV5-6
cdr3_aa: CASSFVTPAGPSFEQYF

j_call: TRBJ1-2
v_call: TRBV19
cdr3_aa: CASSITGVRGYTF

j_call: TRBJ2-7
v_call: TRBV12-5
cdr3_aa: CASGSDRGNEGGQYF

j_call: TRBJ1-1
v_call: TRBV6-5
cdr3_aa: CASSTPGQGSFAFF

j_call: TRBJ2-3
v_call: TRBV6-4
cdr3_aa: CASSEGAGDTDTQYF

j_call: TRBJ1-1
v_call: TRBV6-1
cdr3_aa: CASRREHRVNTEAFF

j_call: TRBJ1-4
v_call: TRBV6-4
cdr3_aa: CASSAGGGEKLFF